This T cell receptor (beta chain) comes out of a study of blood T cells in healthy people across ages (dated by TCRdb to 2015 to 2017). Turning to the overall study: Template switching captured roughly one uniquely barcoded TCR beta cDNA molecule per two T cells in model experiments. Using deep sequencing normalized with unique cDNA molecular identifiers, the study measured how TCR beta repertoire diversity changes with age. Four age groups were formed from the donors: young (average approximately 15 years), middle-aged (just under 40), aged (roughly 56) and long-lived (less than 85). To avoid experimental bias, donors of different ages were spread randomly across the sequencing lanes. The study analyzed two additional independent replicas of 1 million unique cDNA reads from the same blood draw for two donors, one aged 18 to 29 and one aged 80 or older.

General study outcomes and caveats: As age increased, observed TCR beta diversity per million T cells dropped in a roughly linear way, and a significant reduction was already evident by age 40. Because profiling used bulk unsorted PBMCs, naive and antigen-experienced compartments could not be compared conclusively. A strong correlation was found between observed TCR beta diversity and the percentage of naive T cells measured by flow cytometry. Compared with the aged group, the long-lived group had more naive CD4+ T cells, fewer expanded clones and increased TCR diversity, suggesting age selection. Because the CMV infection status of the donors was unknown, age-related changes in expanded clonotypes may potentially have been confounded. Total diversity estimates from one million sequenced T cells were considered lower bounds and underestimates.

Clipping removes 1 base from V and 1 base from J, with 4 as the unmatched junction base count. Per the germline V gene, SGHTA is the CDR1 and FQGNSA is the CDR2. CDR3 length: 16 amino acids, cysteine to phenylalanine. CDR3 DNA is the only sequence kept; it has 48 bases, read in frame from the first base. The roughly 39 donors, aged about 6 to 95 years, were systemically healthy Caucasian individuals from Russia. Each donor gave approximately 10 milliliters of peripheral blood, collected into EDTA-treated Vacutainer tubes. Ficoll-Paque density-gradient centrifugation was used to isolate PBMCs, with at least 6 million per sample. Total RNA was extracted from PBMCs with Trizol reagent, with at least 6 micrograms obtained per sample. For every donor, flow cytometry on a PBMC aliquot measured the percentage of naive CD45RAhigh/CD27high T cells. Regarding this clonotype: No antigen is known for it. Per-base qualities were not stored, and no clone one base away is much larger.

Libraries were prepared through 5' RACE. Sequencing was performed on an Illumina HiSeq 2500. A second roughly 7 to 12 cycle PCR used a sample-barcoded 5' primer and a J-beta primer mix. A unique molecular identifier was introduced onto each TCR beta cDNA molecule by a template-switch 5' adaptor carrying 12 random nucleotides. Each sample yielded at least 2.5 million CDR3-containing paired-end reads. All of the RNA was converted into first-strand cDNA using the Mint cDNA synthesis kit, with a TRBC-specific oligonucleotide serving as the primer. Following uracil-DNA glycosylase treatment, a first 18-cycle PCR with universal primers M1SS and BC2_uni_R was performed on all cDNA. Per the original workflow: For normalization, 1 million high-quality reads were randomly selected from each sample, with every read carrying a distinct molecular identifier. Reads with shared molecular identifiers were discarded instead of being binned into consensus sequences. MiTCR, run with a Q25 quality threshold and the strictest error-elimination algorithm, handled CDR3 identification, clonotype clustering and error correction. A nonparametric unseen species model with Euler transformation was used to estimate a lower bound on total TCR beta diversity. The public reads were reanalyzed by TCRdb: fastp trimming at Q25, MiXCR alignment, in-frame beta chains only. For every CDR3 protein sequence, its rows merge into one entry that carries the most common genes and DNA. TCRdb, rather than the study authors, made the V and J calls. The sample yields 1.5 million to 2 million distinct CDR3 sequences; around 48% were counted once. Of the sample, around 2.1% is held by the ten largest clones.

The source material was blood. Here the chain combines TRBV7-2 and TRBJ2-3, and TRBD1 aligns with 8 junction nucleotides. This sequence was found in a middle-aged woman in good health. The CDR3 is CASSLDQGAGTDTQYF. The DNA reads TGTGCCAGCAGCTTAGATCAGGGGGCAGGCACAGATACGCAGTATTTT.